This T cell receptor beta chain was observed in a study of vaccination and CD4 T cells after COVID-19. At the level of the study: Researchers treated control cultures with a CEFX pool, an HIV-1 Nef pool, or no peptide.

Of note for this clonotype: Antigen specificity is unknown.

The germline V gene encodes CDR1 MNHEY and CDR2 SVGAGI. Trimming took off 2 bases at V and 4 bases at J, with 11 bases between the two ends. There are 14 residues in the CDR3. Treatment defined: approximately 9-day PBMC culture with coronavirus spike peptide pools or control peptides (ViraFEST assay). Fresh IL-2 medium replaced half the culture medium on days 3 and 7. Study findings and constraints: Vaccine-specific clones numbering 304 of 307 showed spike mono-reactivity in convalescent patients.

Oncomine TCR Beta short-read sequencing was applied to DNA from cultured CD4+ T cells. TCRdb recomputed calls from the PCR reads with MiXCR, one row per CDR3 protein. This table holds about 18,000 distinct CDR3 sequences, approximately 70% found once. The chain uses TRBV6-5 and TRBJ1-1; TRBD1 might be the D (5 bases). Sequencing used CD4+ T cells from blood, cultured in vitro. The TCR comes from a human donor who had recovered from COVID-19. CDR3 in DNA: TGTGCCAGCAGTTACGGGGGTACGGCCACTGAAGCTTTCTTT. Residues: CASSYGGTATEAFF.